What follows describes a single T cell receptor (beta chain). The antigen is not known. The entry originates in a study of T cell responses to AZD1222 COVID-19 vaccine. The germline gives CDR1 SGDLS, CDR2 YYNGEE. This CDR3 is 16 amino acids long. Deletions cut 2 bases from V and 0 bases from J, with 11 bases between. Overall study findings and caveats: Of spike-specific TCRs, nearly half reportedly target regions left unmutated in variants. Repertoires were obtained solely post-peak T cell response.

Produced via immunoSEQ multiplex PCR; TCRdb's table is partial and in-frame only. The sample lists some 130,000 clones; about nine tenths were seen once. Sequences were derived from peripheral blood, sampled 28 days after the second AZD1222 dose. This sequence was found in an adult who received the AZD1222 COVID-19 vaccine. V and J are TRBV9 and TRBJ2-2; D assignment may be TRBD1 or TRBD2 (5 bases each). The CDR3 DNA follows: TGTGCCAGCAGCGTGGGACCAGCCCCGAACACCGGGGAGCTGTTTTTT. This translates into CASSVGPAPNTGELFF.